What follows is one TCR beta chain and its context. Its antigen is currently unknown. The data originate from a study of blood T cells in healthy people across ages. Study observations and caveats: Whereas aged donors had fewer naive CD4+ cells, long-lived donors had more of them and higher diversity.

The use of a sample-barcoded 5' primer and a J-beta primer mix characterized a second PCR of roughly 6 to 12 cycles. TCRdb re-derived calls from the 5' RACE reads in MiXCR, one entry per CDR3 protein. The table shows 650,000 to 900,000 distinct CDR3 sequences, with around 62% occurring only once. The CDR3 loop spans 12 amino acids. With 4 bases removed from V and 3 bases from J, the gap between germline ends came to 4 bases. The TCR comes from a man between 25 and 39 years old in good health. This chain links TRBV12-3 or TRBV12-4 with TRBJ2-1, with D unresolved. Sequencing used blood. This CDR3 reads CASSYNYNEQFF. DNA for the CDR3: TGTGCCAGCAGTTACAACTACAATGAGCAGTTCTTC.